The sequence of this TCR beta chain was determined in a study of blood T cells in healthy people across ages. It was with a sample-barcoded 5' primer and a J-beta primer mix that a second PCR of about 6 to 12 cycles was run. TCRdb analysed the 5' RACE reads with MiXCR anew, one entry per CDR3 protein. Altogether around 1.5 million distinct CDR3 sequences are present, around 39% being singletons, with the ten largest covering approximately 7.9%. The CDR3 is made up of 17 amino acids. Germline lookup yields CDR1 SGHDN and CDR2 FVKESK. Trimming cost V 2 bases and J 4 bases, with 20 bases left between them.

J is TRBJ1-1 and V is TRBV14; possible D gene TRBD1, 6 bases. Sequencing used blood. This sequence was found in a young woman in good health. The CDR3 loop reads CASSQLQGPLGSTEAFF. In DNA form, the CDR3 reads TGTGCCAGCAGCCAACTACAGGGCCCCCTGGGGAGCACTGAAGCTTTCTTT.